The 13 T cell receptor beta chains below all came from one sample that was sequenced in a study of cytomegalovirus exposure and HLA in healthy donors. 60 Vbeta and 13 Jbeta primers were used in PCR. Libraries were prepared by immunoSEQ multiplex PCR; TCRdb keeps only in-frame clonotypes and omits some of them. The sample contains about 170,000 clones, 60% to 80% of which appear only once. Sample: PBMCs. The source is a woman aged 50 to 60 in good health and CMV-seropositive.

The CDR3: CASSYSGGGANSPLHF. In DNA, the CDR3 is TGTGCCAGCAGTTACTCTGGGGGGGGCGCAAATTCACCCCTCCACTTT. V usage is TRBV6-5 and J usage is TRBJ1-6; the D gene is possibly TRBD1 (6 bases). This CDR3 contains 16 residues. From germline, CDR1 is MNHEY and CDR2 SVGAGI. With 0 bases removed from V and 7 bases from J, the gap between germline ends came to 13 bases.

The V and J genes are TRBV6-1 and TRBJ2-5, with TRBD1 as a possible D gene (5 bases). V was clipped by 9 bases and J by 5 bases, with 22 bases between them. The CDR3 has 15 residues. The germline CDR1 and CDR2 sequences are MNHNS and SASEGT. CDR3 DNA: TGTGCCAGATACTTAGGGGCCCACAACCGGGAGACCCAGTACTTC. Translated: CARYLGAHNRETQYF.

The V call is TRBV7-2, the J call TRBJ2-3; D not certain. Looked up from germline, CDR1 is SGHTA and CDR2 is FQGNSA. CDR3 length equals 11 residues. The V gene lost 6 bases and the J gene lost 4 bases, with 5 bases spanning the gap. The CDR3 bases are TGTGCCAGCAGTCAGGCAGATACGCAGTATTTT. This sequence encodes CASSQADTQYF.

This chain joins TRBV19 and TRBJ2-7; D gene ambiguous. Trimming shortened V by 5 bases and J by 0 bases, and 8 bases separated the two germline ends. In germline, CDR1 is LNHDA, CDR2 SQIVND (reference sequence). The CDR3 has 13 amino acids. The CDR3 nucleotides are TGTGCCAGTAGTCTTCAGGACTCCTACGAGCAGTACTTC. Protein: CASSLQDSYEQYF.

The V gene is TRBV5-1, the J gene TRBJ2-3; 10 nucleotides line up with TRBD1. The CDR3 sequence is 16 residues long. Germline values: CDR1 SGHRS, CDR2 YFSETQ. The V segment lost 2 bases and the J segment 3 bases; nucleotides outside the gene matches: 6. CDR3 sequence: CASSFDPGQGTDTQYF. CDR3 nucleotides: TGCGCCAGCAGCTTTGATCCGGGACAGGGGACAGATACGCAGTATTTT.

In its sample, this clone was seen a few times. The V gene is TRBV7-9, the J gene TRBJ2-3; 7 bases line up with TRBD1. This CDR3 region has 15 residues. After removal of 2 bases from V and 3 bases from J, the junction contained 5 bases not matched to a gene. Germline assignment: CDR1 SEHNR and CDR2 FQNEAQ (reference sequence). The CDR3 region is CASSLFTGATDTQYF. The DNA for the CDR3 is TGTGCCAGCAGCTTATTCACAGGGGCAACAGATACGCAGTATTTT. Full variable domain (remainder filled in from reference TRBV7-9 and TRBJ2-3): DTGVSQNPRHKITKRGQNVTFRCDPISEHNRLYWYRQTLGQGPEFLTYFQNEAQLEKSRLLSDRFSAERPKGSFSTLEIQRTEQGDSAMYLCASSLFTGATDTQYFGPGTRLTVL.

V and J are TRBV2 and TRBJ1-1, with 9 bases that match TRBD1. This CDR3 is 12 amino acids long. V lost 4 bases to trimming and J lost 12 bases; unmatched junction nucleotides: 6. Germline loops: CDR1 SNHLY, CDR2 FYNNEI. The CDR3 sequence is CASSGDRVTTFF. The CDR3 DNA follows: TGTGCCAGCAGTGGGGACAGGGTGACGACTTTCTTT.

V is TRBV7-6 and J is TRBJ2-5; 14 bases line up with TRBD2. J gave up 1 base and V 5 bases, and 6 bases lay outside the gene matches. This CDR3 contains 17 residues. Germline V gene lookup returns CDR1 SGHVS and CDR2 FNYEAQ. CDR3 sequence: CASSLGLAGGLQETQYF. For the CDR3, the DNA is TGTGCCAGCAGCCTCGGACTAGCGGGGGGCCTCCAAGAGACCCAGTACTTC.

The chain employs TRBV4-1 and TRBJ2-2; D is possibly TRBD1 (6 bases). The germline V and J ends were trimmed by 3 bases and 1 base, with 21 bases remaining between them. Germline-derived CDR1 and CDR2 are MGHRA and YSYEKL. This CDR3 contains 19 residues. The CDR3 coding sequence is TGCGCCAGCAGCCACAGAGTCCCAACAACAGGGCTGAACACCGGGGAGCTGTTTTTT. Translated: CASSHRVPTTGLNTGELFF.

The CDR3: CASRGTTDTQYF. The CDR3 DNA reads as TGCGCCAGCCGGGGGACCACAGATACGCAGTATTTT. The chain has TRBV10-1 and TRBJ2-3; D might be TRBD2 (6 bases). Germline V gene data show CDR1 as WNHNN and CDR2 as SYGVQD (reference sequence). The CDR3 length is 12 residues. V was trimmed by 8 bases and J by 2 bases, leaving 8 bases between them.

This clone was detected once. This rearrangement joins TRBV2 to TRBJ2-1, with D perhaps matching TRBD2 (6 bases). V lost 6 bases, J lost 5 bases, and 17 bases lay in between. This CDR3 spans 15 amino acids. CDR1 and CDR2 (germline): SNHLY, FYNNEI. CDR3 protein: CASSLGGRGNNEQFF. CDR3 sequence (DNA): TGTGCCAGCAGCCTCGGAGGGCGGGGTAACAATGAGCAGTTCTTC.

The chain employs TRBV4-1 and TRBJ2-5; no definite D call. V was pared by 0 bases and J by 6 bases, with 2 bases between. Germline V gene lookup returns CDR1 MGHRA and CDR2 YSYEKL. CDR3 length: 11 amino acids. The CDR3 nucleotides read TGCGCCAGCAGCCAAGACAAGACCCAGTACTTC. Protein sequence: CASSQDKTQYF.

The genes are TRBV7-3 and TRBJ2-3, with D perhaps matching TRBD2 (5 bases). CDR1 and CDR2 from the germline V gene are SGHTA and FQGTGA. The CDR3 sequence is 16 residues long. V was shortened by 2 bases and J by 1 base, with 13 bases between the two germline ends. The CDR3 reads CASSLVPGSGTDTQYF. The CDR3, as DNA: TGTGCCAGCAGCTTAGTCCCGGGGAGTGGCACAGATACGCAGTATTTT.